This entry lists 5 T cell receptor beta chains sequenced from one sample in a study of neurological immune-mediated disorders. TCRdb passed the 5' RACE reads through MiXCR, listing each CDR3 protein once. The sample has under 60,000 distinct CDR3 sequences, roughly a quarter seen once; the top ten hold 20% to 25%. Sequencing input: PBMCs. All receptors come from a woman in her 70s in good health.

The rearrangement links TRBV7-2 to TRBJ2-3; no clear D. This CDR3 is built from 13 residues. Trimming pared 5 bases from V and 4 bases from J, leaving 10 bases between. Germline V lookup: CDR1 SGHTA, CDR2 FQGNSA. CDR3 nucleotide sequence: TGTGCCAGCAGCCCCCGCCGGGCAGATACGCAGTATTTT. This sequence encodes CASSPRRADTQYF.

This clonotype was detected ten times or more. The chain has TRBV5-4 and TRBJ2-3, with a possible D match to TRBD2 (5 bases). This CDR3 spans 14 amino acids. V dropped 0 bases and J dropped 6 bases, with 11 bases sitting between them. Germline CDR1 and CDR2: SGHNT and YYREEE (reference sequence). CDR3 DNA sequence: TGTGCCAGCAGCTTGGGTGGCTCGGGGGATACGCAGTATTTT. Amino acid sequence: CASSLGGSGDTQYF.

This clonotype was counted many times. The rearrangement uses TRBV5-1 and TRBJ2-3; TRBD1 is a possible D gene (6 bases). The CDR3 covers 14 residues. V was trimmed by 7 bases and J by 6 bases, leaving 18 bases between them. Germline V gene sequence: CDR1 SGHRS, CDR2 YFSETQ. The CDR3 coding sequence is TGCGCCAGCGCAGGGGACGGGGCCTTCGATACGCAGTATTTT. Translated: CASAGDGAFDTQYF. The entire variable domain, with the rest obtained from reference TRBV5-1 and TRBJ2-3, is as follows: KAGVTQTPRYLIKTRGQQVTLSCSPISGHRSVSWYQQTPGQGLQFLFEYFSETQRNKGNFPGRFSGRQFSNSRSEMNVSTLELGDSALYLCASAGDGAFDTQYFGPGTRLTVL.

This clonotype came up many times. This chain links TRBV20-1 with TRBJ2-5, with a weak D call TRBD2 (6 bases). CDR1 and CDR2 from the germline V gene are DFQATT and SNEGSKA (reference sequence). The CDR3 sequence is 13 residues long. Trimming took off 3 bases at V and 2 bases at J, with 10 bases between the two ends. CDR3 nucleotide sequence: TGCAGTGCTAGTGTTAGCGGACAAGAGACCCAGTACTTC. Translating it yields CSASVSGQETQYF.

This clonotype has at least ten counts. This rearrangement joins TRBV20-1 to TRBJ1-1, with D possibly matching TRBD1 (5 bases). Between the trimmed V and J ends, which lost 3 bases and 5 bases, there was a span of 13 bases. The CDR3 runs to 13 residues. Germline lookup yields CDR1 DFQATT and CDR2 SNEGSKA (reference sequence). The CDR3 here is CSASPWGQTEAFF. The CDR3 DNA follows: TGCAGTGCTAGCCCCTGGGGCCAAACTGAAGCTTTCTTT.